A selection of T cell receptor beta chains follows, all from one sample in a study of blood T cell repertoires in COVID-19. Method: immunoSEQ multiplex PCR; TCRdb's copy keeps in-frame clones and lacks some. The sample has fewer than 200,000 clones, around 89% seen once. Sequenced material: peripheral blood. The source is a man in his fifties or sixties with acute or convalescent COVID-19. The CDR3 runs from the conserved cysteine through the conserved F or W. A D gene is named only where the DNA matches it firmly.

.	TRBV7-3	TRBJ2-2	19	CASSLTGGLAGLNTGELFF
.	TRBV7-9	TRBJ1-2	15	CASSAWDISNYGYTF
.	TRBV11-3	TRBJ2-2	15	CASSFRGSSPGELFF
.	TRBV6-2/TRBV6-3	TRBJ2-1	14	CASSFRGSYNEQFF
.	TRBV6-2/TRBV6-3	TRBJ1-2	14	CASSYSAGNYGYTF
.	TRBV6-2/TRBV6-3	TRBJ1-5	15	CASSYRRQLDQPQHF
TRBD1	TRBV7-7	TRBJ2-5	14	CASSSGTGEETQYF
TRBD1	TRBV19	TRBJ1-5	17	CASSIPAGTGGVQPQHF
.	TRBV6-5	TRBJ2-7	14	CASSYTSSPDEQYF
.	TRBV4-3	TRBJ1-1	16	CASSQDPGGANTEAFF
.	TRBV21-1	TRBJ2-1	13	CASSSQGRDEQFF
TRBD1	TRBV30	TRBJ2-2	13	CAWSRDSTGELFF
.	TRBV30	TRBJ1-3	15	CAWALRGLGGNTIYF
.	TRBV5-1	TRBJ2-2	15	CASSFQGSNTGELFF
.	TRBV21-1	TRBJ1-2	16	CASSKDSRIPNYGYTF
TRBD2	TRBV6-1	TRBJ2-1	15	CASSESSRGRGEQFF
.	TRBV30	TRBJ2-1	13	CAWSRQQGVEQFF
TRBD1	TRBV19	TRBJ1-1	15	CASSGQGGRNTEAFF
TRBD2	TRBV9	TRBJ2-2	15	CASSSSGGASGELFF
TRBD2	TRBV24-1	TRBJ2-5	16	CATSVLAGEGEETQYF
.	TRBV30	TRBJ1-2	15	CAWGNTGLTAYGYTF
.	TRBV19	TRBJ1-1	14	CASSIDRMNTEAFF
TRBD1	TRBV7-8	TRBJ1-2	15	CASSLRDRELYGYTF
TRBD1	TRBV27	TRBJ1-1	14	CASGVQGANPEAFF
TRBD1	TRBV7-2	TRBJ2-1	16	CASSATGTGSYNEQFF
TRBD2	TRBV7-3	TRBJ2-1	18	CASSDGLAGLSSYNEQFF
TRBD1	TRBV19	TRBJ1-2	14	CASSTWTGDYGYTF
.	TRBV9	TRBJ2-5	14	CASSVLGGGETQYF
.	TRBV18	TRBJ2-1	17	CASSLKGAGSSYNEQFF
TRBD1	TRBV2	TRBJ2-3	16	CASRPGQAPLLDTQYF
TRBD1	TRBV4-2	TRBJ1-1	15	CASSHNQGANTEAFF
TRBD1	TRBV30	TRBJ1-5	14	CAWGTGGLHQPQHF
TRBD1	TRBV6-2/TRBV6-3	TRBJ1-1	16	CASSPLRQGLNTEAFF
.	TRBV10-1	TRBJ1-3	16	CASSGGTQSSGNTIYF
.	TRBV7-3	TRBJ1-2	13	CASSSNTNYGYTF
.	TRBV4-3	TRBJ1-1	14	CASSQDHIDSEAFF
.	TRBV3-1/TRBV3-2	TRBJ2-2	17	CASSPKGHLRRAGELFF
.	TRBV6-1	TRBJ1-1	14	CASSENGFNTEAFF
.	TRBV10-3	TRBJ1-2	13	CAISELGIDGYTF
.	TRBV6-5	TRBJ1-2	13	CASRIPVNYGYTF
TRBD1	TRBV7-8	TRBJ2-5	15	CASSHGTDNKETQYF
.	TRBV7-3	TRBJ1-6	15	CASSSLGALRSPLHF